This T cell receptor (beta chain) was obtained from a study of shared clonotypes between healthy human individuals. On this clone: The antigen is undetermined.

In the sorted-subset replicate PCRs, roughly 210 ng DNA, 25,000 to 30,000 T cell genomes, was used. Clones were read by immunoSEQ multiplex PCR, and TCRdb kept only the in-frame ones, dropping some. This sample has millions of clones, with roughly 91% found just once. Study observations and caveats: Non-shared clonotypes were found to have lower generation probabilities than the clonotypes that were shared by all four of the sorted-subset donors.

CD45RO-negative, CCR7-selected cells formed the naive CD8 fraction, which excluded terminally differentiated effector memory CD45RA+ cells. The specimen was naive CD8+ T cells from PBMCs. This receptor was taken from a man between 18 and 29 years old in good health. Some clones in this sample may be carry-over from other donors' samples.

The CDR3 DNA is TGTGCCAGCAGTTTTCTGACCGACGAAATTAACTATGGCTACACCTTC. Its translation is CASSFLTDEINYGYTF. This chain connects TRBV28 to TRBJ1-2; D remains ambiguous. The V and J ends lost 3 bases and 1 base respectively, with 15 bases between them. The CDR3 consists of 16 residues. Germline assignment: CDR1 MDHEN and CDR2 SYDVKM.